This passage covers 19 T cell receptor beta chains from one sample sequenced in a study of T cell changes during pregnancy in multiple sclerosis. TCRdb keeps only in-frame clones here, not all; method: immunoSEQ multiplex PCR. The top ten hold about 5.7% of the sample, which has tens of thousands of clones, more than 75% seen once. The source material was peripheral blood from another person, used as feeder cells. Receptor source: a human donor whose cells served as feeder cells for cultures in a pregnancy study.

The genes are TRBV5-5 and TRBJ2-7, with D hard to call. CDR1 is SGHKS and CDR2 is YYEKEE in the germline V gene (reference sequence). V lost 2 bases and J 4 bases, leaving 7 bases between the germline ends. This CDR3 has 12 amino acids. DNA for the CDR3: TGTGCCAGCAGCTTTAGTCTATACGAGCAGTACTTC. Its translation is CASSFSLYEQYF.

This clone is labeled medium-sized (0.01 to 0.1%). The genes are TRBV28 and TRBJ1-1; 8 nucleotides agree with TRBD1. This CDR3 has 15 amino acids. J was trimmed by 5 bases and V by 5 bases; bases with no gene match: 10. Germline V gene data show CDR1 as MDHEN and CDR2 as SYDVKM. CDR3 in amino acids: CASSLFRQGRTEAFF. In nucleotides, the CDR3 is TGTGCCAGCAGTCTCTTTAGACAGGGGAGAACTGAAGCTTTCTTT.

CDR3 nucleotides: TGTGCCAGCAGCCGCGGGCCAGAGGCCTCTGAAGCTTTCTTT. It is translated as CASSRGPEASEAFF. This chain joins TRBV6-6 and TRBJ1-1; D not resolved. The V end was cut by 6 bases, the J end by 6 bases, with 17 bases between. Germline CDR1 reads MNHNY; CDR2 reads SVGAGI (reference sequence). This CDR3 has 14 amino acids.

The rearrangement links TRBV28 to TRBJ1-1; D possibly corresponds to TRBD1 (5 bases). V shed 1 base and J shed 1 base, with 13 bases lying between them. Per the germline V gene, CDR1 is MDHEN and CDR2 is SYDVKM. The CDR3 loop spans 16 amino acids. The CDR3 nucleotides are TGTGCCAGCAGTTTATTTGGCAGGGCCTCGAACACTGAAGCTTTCTTT. Its protein product is CASSLFGRASNTEAFF.

This chain uses TRBV28 with TRBJ2-7; unclear D gene. Germline V gene sequence: CDR1 MDHEN, CDR2 SYDVKM. The CDR3 has 13 amino acids. Trimming removed 3 bases from V and 2 bases from J, with 8 bases in between. The CDR3 nucleotides read TGTGCCAGCAGTTTCCAGAATACCTACGAGCAGTACTTC. As protein: CASSFQNTYEQYF.

The chain is built from TRBV7-2 and TRBJ1-1; maybe TRBD1 (5 bases). Deletions cut 8 bases from V and 0 bases from J, with 19 bases between. The CDR3 has 16 amino acids. Germline V CDR1 and CDR2: SGHTA, FQGNSA. CDR3 DNA sequence: TGTGCCAGCCTTCGTACAGGTTTTTGGGTGAACACTGAAGCTTTCTTT. As protein: CASLRTGFWVNTEAFF.

This clone was picked up one time. The gene calls are TRBV14 and TRBJ2-7; TRBD1 might be the D (5 bases). The V and J ends lost 0 bases and 7 bases respectively, with 16 bases between them. The CDR3 consists of 15 residues. Germline values: CDR1 SGHDN, CDR2 FVKESK. The CDR3 sequence is CASSQDWGFISEQYF. The CDR3 region has the DNA TGTGCCAGCAGCCAAGATTGGGGCTTTATTTCGGAGCAGTACTTC.

The chain couples TRBV5-6 to TRBJ1-6; 7 bases map to TRBD1. The trim removed 0 bases at V and 7 bases at J, leaving 1 base unmatched. The CDR3 has 14 amino acids. From germline, CDR1 is SGHDT and CDR2 YYEEEE. The CDR3 region is CASSLAQGNSPLHF. In nucleotides, the CDR3 is TGTGCCAGCAGCTTGGCACAGGGGAATTCACCCCTCCACTTT. Combining the CDR3 with reference TRBV5-6 and TRBJ1-6 gives the whole variable domain DAGVTQSPTHLIKTRGQQVTLRCSPKSGHDTVSWYQQALGQGPQFIFQYYEEEERQRGNFPDRFSGHQFPNYSSELNVNALLLGDSALYLCASSLAQGNSPLHFGNGTRLTVT.

V and J are TRBV28 and TRBJ2-2; 7 nucleotides line up with TRBD1. CDR3 size: 14 residues. V was clipped by 5 bases and J by 2 bases; unmatched bases: 2. Germline V gene data show CDR1 as MDHEN and CDR2 as SYDVKM. CDR3 in DNA: TGTGCCAGCAGTAACAGGGGAAACACCGGGGAGCTGTTTTTT. This gives the protein CASSNRGNTGELFF.

The chain couples TRBV7-9 to TRBJ2-3; D uncertain. V lost 1 base, J lost 1 base, and 0 bases lay in between. CDR1 is SEHNR and CDR2 is FQNEAQ in the germline V gene (reference sequence). CDR3 length equals 12 residues. The CDR3 here is CASSLGTDTQYF. Written as DNA, the CDR3 is TGTGCCAGCAGCTTAGGCACAGATACGCAGTATTTT.

The sample holds a few counts of this clone. The chain recombines TRBV7-3 with TRBJ2-1, with D unclear. CDR3 length equals 14 residues. Trimming removed 4 bases from V and 0 bases from J, with 7 bases in between. Germline V gene data show CDR1 as SGHTA and CDR2 as FQGTGA. In DNA form, the CDR3 reads TGTGCCAGCAGCTCGACGAGCTCCTACAATGAGCAGTTCTTC. It yields the protein CASSSTSSYNEQFF.

CDR3 bases: TGTGCCAGCAGTCAGAACACTGAAGCTTTCTTT. Translated: CASSQNTEAFF. The V call is TRBV28, the J call TRBJ1-1; D not certain. This CDR3 has 11 residues. The ends were cut back, 5 bases at V and 1 base at J, with 2 bases in the middle. Germline CDR1 reads MDHEN; CDR2 reads SYDVKM.

In this sample, this clone turned up once. The chain joins TRBV28 to TRBJ1-2; the D is unclear. CDR1 is MDHEN and CDR2 is SYDVKM in the germline V gene. V was clipped by 1 base and J by 7 bases, with 19 bases between them. The CDR3 spans 16 residues. CDR3 residues: CASSLSRRTAWSGYTF. CDR3 sequence (DNA): TGTGCCAGCAGTTTATCCCGCAGGACGGCTTGGTCTGGCTACACCTTC.

The chain joins TRBV6-1 to TRBJ2-5, with 10 bases lining up with TRBD1. With V trimmed by 6 bases and J by 5 bases, 3 bases remained unmatched. The CDR3 runs 13 residues. The V gene's germline CDR1 is MNHNS and CDR2 SASEGT. CDR3 in amino acids: CASSDRGRETQYF. The DNA for the CDR3 is TGTGCCAGCAGCGACAGGGGGCGGGAGACCCAGTACTTC.

This chain uses TRBV5-1 with TRBJ2-5; D call uncertain. This CDR3 has 13 amino acids. V was shortened by 0 bases and J by 3 bases, with 6 bases between the two germline ends. In germline, CDR1 is SGHRS, CDR2 YFSETQ. The CDR3 region is CASSLVREETQYF. As DNA, the CDR3 is TGCGCCAGCAGCTTGGTAAGGGAAGAGACCCAGTACTTC.

This clone was detected a few times. The chain links TRBV2 to TRBJ2-2, with 8 nucleotides matching TRBD2. Germline-derived CDR1 and CDR2 are SNHLY and FYNNEI. The CDR3 has 17 amino acids. Trimming at V came to 7 bases and at J to 2 bases, leaving 12 bases not matched to a gene. Written as DNA, the CDR3 is TGTGCCAGCATCGGTGGGTTTAGCGGGATAAACACCGGGGAGCTGTTTTTT. Its protein product is CASIGGFSGINTGELFF.

V gene TRBV6-5 combines with J gene TRBJ1-5, with unresolved D. The CDR3 spans 12 residues. The V gene's germline CDR1 is MNHEY and CDR2 SVGAGI. V dropped 8 bases and J dropped 6 bases, with 11 bases sitting between them. CDR3 bases: TGTGCCAGCTCCCCATTGGGTCAGCCCCAGCATTTT. The encoded protein is CASSPLGQPQHF.

The chain uses TRBV18 and TRBJ1-5; D is undetermined. The CDR3 runs to 13 residues. V was cut by 6 bases and J by 5 bases, with 11 bases left in between. Germline CDR1 reads KGHSH; CDR2 reads LQKENI. The CDR3 coding sequence is TGTGCCAGCTCCCCCGGGCAGGATCAGCCCCAGCATTTT. Its protein product is CASSPGQDQPQHF.

The CDR3 DNA sequence: TGCGCCAGCAGCCCCCCGGGACACTTGAACACTGAAGCTTTCTTT. This translates into CASSPPGHLNTEAFF. The chain carries TRBV4-1 and TRBJ1-1, with D possibly TRBD1 on 6 matching bases. This CDR3 is built from 15 residues. Between the trimmed V and J ends, which lost 4 bases and 0 bases, there was a span of 12 bases. The V gene's germline CDR1 is MGHRA and CDR2 YSYEKL.